This TCR beta chain was identified in a study of T cells in Graves' hyperthyroidism and ophthalmopathy. In its sample, this clonotype was seen a few times. From RNA transcripts, TCR beta CDR3 regions were amplified. With the HTBI primer set, the TCR CDR3 went through a first round of RT-PCR. TCRdb reprocessed the multiplex PCR reads with MiXCR, giving one entry per CDR3 protein. The sample has 300,000 to 400,000 distinct CDR3 sequences, under 20% seen once. Deletions cut 2 bases from V and 2 bases from J, with 9 bases between. Germline V gene lookup returns CDR1 MDHEN and CDR2 SYDVKM. The CDR3 has 14 residues.

Source material: blood. The clonotype originates from a man aged 18 to 30 with Graves' ophthalmopathy. This sequence joins TRBV28 and TRBJ2-5; D gene unclear. The CDR3 DNA reads TGTGCCAGCAGTTTAACGGCAGGACAAGAGACCCAGTACTTC. It encodes CASSLTAGQETQYF.